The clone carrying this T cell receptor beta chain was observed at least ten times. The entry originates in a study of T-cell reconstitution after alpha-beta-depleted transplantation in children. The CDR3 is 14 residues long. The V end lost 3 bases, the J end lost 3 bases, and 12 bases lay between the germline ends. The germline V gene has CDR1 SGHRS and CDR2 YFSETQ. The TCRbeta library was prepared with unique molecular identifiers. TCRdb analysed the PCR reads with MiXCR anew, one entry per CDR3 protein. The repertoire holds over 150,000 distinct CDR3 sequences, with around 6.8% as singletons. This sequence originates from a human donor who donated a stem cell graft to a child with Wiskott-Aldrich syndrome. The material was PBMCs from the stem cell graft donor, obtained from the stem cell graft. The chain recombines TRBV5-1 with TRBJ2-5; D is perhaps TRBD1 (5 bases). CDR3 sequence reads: CASSWSGNEETQYF. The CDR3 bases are TGCGCCAGCAGCTGGTCAGGGAACGAAGAGACCCAGTACTTC.